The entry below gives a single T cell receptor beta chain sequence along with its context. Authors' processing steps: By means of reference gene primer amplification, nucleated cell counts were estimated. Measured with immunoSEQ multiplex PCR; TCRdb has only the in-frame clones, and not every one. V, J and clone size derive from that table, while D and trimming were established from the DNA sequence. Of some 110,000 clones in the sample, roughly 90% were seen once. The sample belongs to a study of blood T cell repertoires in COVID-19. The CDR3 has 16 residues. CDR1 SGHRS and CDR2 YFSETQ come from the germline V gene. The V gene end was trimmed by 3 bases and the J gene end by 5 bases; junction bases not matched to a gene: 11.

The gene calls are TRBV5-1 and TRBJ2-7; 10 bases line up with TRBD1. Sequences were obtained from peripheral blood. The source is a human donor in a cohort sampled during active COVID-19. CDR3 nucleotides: TGCGCCAGCAGCTCATATCCCGGGACAGGGGACGACGAGCAGTACTTC. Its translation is CASSSYPGTGDDEQYF. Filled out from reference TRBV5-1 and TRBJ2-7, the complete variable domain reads KAGVTQTPRYLIKTRGQQVTLSCSPISGHRSVSWYQQTPGQGLQFLFEYFSETQRNKGNFPGRFSGRQFSNSRSEMNVSTLELGDSALYLCASSSYPGTGDDEQYFGPGTRLTVT.